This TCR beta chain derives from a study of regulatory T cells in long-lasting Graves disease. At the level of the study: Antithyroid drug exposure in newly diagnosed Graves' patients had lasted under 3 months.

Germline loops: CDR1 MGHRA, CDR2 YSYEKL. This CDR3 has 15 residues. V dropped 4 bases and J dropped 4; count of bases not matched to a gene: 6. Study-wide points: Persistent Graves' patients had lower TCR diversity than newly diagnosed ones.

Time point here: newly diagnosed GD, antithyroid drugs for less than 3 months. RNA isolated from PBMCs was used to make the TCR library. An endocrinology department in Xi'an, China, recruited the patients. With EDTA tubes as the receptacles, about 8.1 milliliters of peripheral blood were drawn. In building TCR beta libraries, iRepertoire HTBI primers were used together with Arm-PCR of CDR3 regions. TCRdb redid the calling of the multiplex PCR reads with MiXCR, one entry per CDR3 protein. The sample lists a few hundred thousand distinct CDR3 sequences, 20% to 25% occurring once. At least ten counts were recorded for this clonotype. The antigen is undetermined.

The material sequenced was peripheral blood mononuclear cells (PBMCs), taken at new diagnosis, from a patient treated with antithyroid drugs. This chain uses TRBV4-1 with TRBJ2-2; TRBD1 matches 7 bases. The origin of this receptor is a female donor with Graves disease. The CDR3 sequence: CASSPTGTVTGELFF. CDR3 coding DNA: TGCGCCAGCAGCCCTACCGGGACAGTCACCGGGGAGCTGTTTTTT.